This TCR beta chain derives from a study of memory CD4+ T cells and cytomegalovirus serostatus. Study results and caveats: The CMV-associated TCR signature appears largely within the CD4+ memory repertoire.

The length of the CDR3 is 13 residues. Germline CDR1 SGHNT, CDR2 YYREEE (reference sequence). With 6 bases removed from V and 3 bases from J, the gap between germline ends came to 11 bases. Single viable CD3+CD4+CD8-CD45RO+ cells were sorted as the memory CD4+ T cells. Donors' CMV status reflects serum IgG against pp150, pp28, p38, p52. Details on this clone: Its antigen is unidentified.

In the source study's methods: After removing out-of-frame reads, under 2.5 million distinct TCRbeta sequences remained. The data were produced by immunoSEQ multiplex PCR, yet TCRdb's version contains in-frame clones alone and is incomplete. The V and J calls and the clone size are those of that table, but D and trimming were determined from the DNA. The table records some 48,000 clones, roughly three quarters of them present only once. The chain combines TRBV5-4 with TRBJ2-3; D may match TRBD1 or TRBD2 (5 bases each). The receptor comes from an adult in good health and CMV-seronegative. The sample was memory CD4+ T cells from blood. The DNA of the CDR3 is TGTGCCAGCAACCCTGGGGGTACAGATACGCAGTATTTT. This codes for CASNPGGTDTQYF.